This TCR beta chain comes out of a study of T cell responses to AZD1222 COVID-19 vaccine. Here immunoSEQ multiplex PCR was the method, and the copy in TCRdb shows in-frame clones only, minus some. The table shows about 39,000 clones, with around 90% occurring only once. CDR3 length: 17 residues. Germline CDR1 and CDR2: MNHEY and SMNVEV (reference sequence). V dropped 5 bases and J dropped 5; count of bases not matched to a gene: 14. The origin of this receptor is an adult who received the MenACWY meningococcal vaccine as a control. The source was peripheral blood, collected 28 days after the second dose of the MenACWY control vaccine. This sequence joins TRBV27 and TRBJ2-3, with 9 bases lining up with TRBD1. The CDR3 region has the DNA TGTGCCAGCAGTCAACTACAGGGGGCTCGGGTGGGAGATACGCAGTATTTT. Its protein product is CASSQLQGARVGDTQYF.